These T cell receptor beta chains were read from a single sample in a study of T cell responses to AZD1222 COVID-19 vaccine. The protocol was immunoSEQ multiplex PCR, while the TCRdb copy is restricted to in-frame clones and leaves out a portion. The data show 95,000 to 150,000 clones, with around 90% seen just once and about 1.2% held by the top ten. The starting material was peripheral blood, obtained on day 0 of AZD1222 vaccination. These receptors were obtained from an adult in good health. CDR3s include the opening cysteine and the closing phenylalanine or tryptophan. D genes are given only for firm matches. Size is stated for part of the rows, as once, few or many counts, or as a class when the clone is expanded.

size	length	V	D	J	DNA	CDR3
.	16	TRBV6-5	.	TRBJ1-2	TGTGCCAGCAGTTACCCGGGGGCAGGGGCGAACTATGGCTACACCTTC	CASSYPGAGANYGYTF
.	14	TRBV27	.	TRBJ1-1	TGTGCCAGCAGTTTATCACAGGGTGGCACTGAAGCTTTCTTT	CASSLSQGGTEAFF
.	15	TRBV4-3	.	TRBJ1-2	TGCGCCAGCAGCCCCTCCCCTACAGGGTACTATGGCTACACCTTC	CASSPSPTGYYGYTF
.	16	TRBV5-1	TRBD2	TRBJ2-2	TGCGCCAGCAACGGACTAGCGGGGGACGGCACCGGGGAGCTGTTTTTT	CASNGLAGDGTGELFF
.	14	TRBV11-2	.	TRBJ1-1	TGTGCCAGCAGCACCGTAGGACGGGTAGCTGAAGCTTTCTTT	CASSTVGRVAEAFF
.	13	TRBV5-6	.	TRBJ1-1	TGTGCCAGCAGCTTGACAGGGAACACTGAAGCTTTCTTT	CASSLTGNTEAFF
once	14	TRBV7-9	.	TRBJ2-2	TGTGCCAGCAGCTTCGGGACGAACACCGGGGAGCTGTTTTTT	CASSFGTNTGELFF
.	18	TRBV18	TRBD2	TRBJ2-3	TGTGCCAGCTCATCGGGACTAGCGGGGGGGCCTAGCACAGATACGCAGTATTTT	CASSSGLAGGPSTDTQYF
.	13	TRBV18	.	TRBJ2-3	TGTGCCAGCTCACCGGGGAACGGAGATACGCAGTATTTT	CASSPGNGDTQYF
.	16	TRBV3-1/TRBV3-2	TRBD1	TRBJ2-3	TGTGCCAGCAGCCAAGTGCTGGGACAGGACACAGATACGCAGTATTTT	CASSQVLGQDTDTQYF
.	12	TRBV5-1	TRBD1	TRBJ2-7	TGCGCCAGCAGCCGGACAGGGGAGGTTCAGTACTTC	CASSRTGEVQYF
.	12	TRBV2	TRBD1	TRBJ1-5	TGTGCCAGTACAGGGGATAATCAGCCCCAGCATTTT	CASTGDNQPQHF
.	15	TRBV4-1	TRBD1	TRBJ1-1	TGCGCCAGCAGCCAAACCGGACAGGGGAACACTGAAGCTTTCTTT	CASSQTGQGNTEAFF
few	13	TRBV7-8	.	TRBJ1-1	TGTGCCAGCAGCTTACAATCGGCAGGGGAAGCTTTCTTT	CASSLQSAGEAFF
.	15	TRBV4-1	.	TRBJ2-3	TGCGCCAGCAGCCAAGATACGGGGAGGATAGATACGCAGTATTTT	CASSQDTGRIDTQYF
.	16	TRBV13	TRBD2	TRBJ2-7	TGTGCCAGCAGCTTAGGGGCTAGCGGGTCTACCTACGAGCAGTACTTC	CASSLGASGSTYEQYF